The T cell receptor (beta chain) under discussion was sequenced for a study of cytomegalovirus exposure and HLA in healthy donors. The study, taken as a whole, reports: For TCR beta chains, V- and J-gene trimming was later linked to a missense DCLRE1C variant. The authors assumed roughly uniform sequencing depth across donors for presence/absence analyses. Under in vitro conditions, three CMV-associated chains were confirmed as specific for CMV antigens.

To note about this clone: Its antigen is currently unknown.

Trimming removed 0 bases at V and 0 bases at J, with 9 bases between. CDR1 is GTSNPN and CDR2 is SVGIG in the germline V gene (reference sequence). The CDR3 spans 15 residues. With 60 Vbeta and 13 Jbeta primers, the PCR was carried out. As originally analysed: Unique TCR beta chains totaled 80 million to 100 million in a later count, with 8.5 million to 12 million of them shared. Profiling relied on immunoSEQ multiplex PCR, and the TCRdb table lists in-frame clones only, not all of them. D and trimming were read from the DNA, whereas the V and J calls and clone size are those reported in that table. Altogether about 59,000 clones are present, 70% to 75% being singletons, with the ten largest covering approximately 6.3%.

The chain employs TRBV30 and TRBJ1-5; D ambiguous. The sequence was collected from a man aged 30 to 45 in good health and CMV-seropositive. Sequencing was carried out using PBMCs. The CDR3 DNA reads as TGTGCCTGGAGTGTGGAACGGGTTAGCAATCAGCCCCAGCATTTT. It translates to CAWSVERVSNQPQHF.